This TCR beta chain was captured in a study of cytomegalovirus exposure and HLA in healthy donors. About the study: Unique TCRs numbering around 85 million, obtained from HLA-typed donors, made up an early data release. General study results and limits: The authors later found most CMV-associated TCR beta chains appeared HLA-restricted. The listing of about 150 TCR beta chains classed them as cytomegalovirus-associated. In an earlier analysis, most TCR beta V segments were productive about 90% or about 30% of the time.

To note about this clone: What it binds is unknown.

The primer mix had 60 Vbeta and 13 Jbeta primers. Some clones are missing from TCRdb's copy, which holds only in-frame ones; the method was immunoSEQ multiplex PCR. This table holds some 99,000 clones, about two thirds found once. Trimming took 3 bases from V and 0 from J; bases not matched to a gene: 10. This CDR3 is built from 17 residues. Germline CDR1 and CDR2: GTSNPN and SVGIG (reference sequence). The chain combines TRBV30 with TRBJ1-5; TRBD1 matches at 8 bases. This receptor was taken from a woman in her 70s in good health and CMV-seropositive. The sequencing input was PBMCs. The CDR3 DNA reads TGTGCCTGGAGGAGACAGGGGTTCCCCTATAGCAATCAGCCCCAGCATTTT. It encodes CAWRRQGFPYSNQPQHF.